The 27 T cell receptor beta chains given below trace back to one sample, sequenced in a study of control samples from healthy donors and cancer patients. Sequenced by immunoSEQ multiplex PCR; TCRdb stores in-frame clones only, minus some. The data show 150,000 or so clones, with just under 95% seen just once and 5.5% held by the top ten. Sequencing input: blood. These receptors were collected from a man younger than 35 in good health.

V and J are TRBV7-9 and TRBJ2-7; D is unclear. This CDR3 has 15 residues. Germline values: CDR1 SEHNR, CDR2 FQNEAQ (reference sequence). With 5 bases removed from V and 0 bases from J, the gap between germline ends came to 14 bases. The CDR3 spells CASSQPKKSSYEQYF. In nucleotides, the CDR3 is TGTGCCAGCAGCCAGCCCAAGAAAAGCTCCTACGAGCAGTACTTC.

V and J are TRBV7-2 and TRBJ2-7; no clear D gene. CDR3 size: 14 residues. V lost 1 base and J lost 0, with 7 bases in between. CDR1 and CDR2 from the germline V gene are SGHTA and FQGNSA. CDR3: CASSLEASSYEQYF. Written as DNA, the CDR3 is TGTGCCAGCAGCTTAGAAGCGAGCTCCTACGAGCAGTACTTC.

This chain joins TRBV29-1 and TRBJ2-7; D gene uncertain. This CDR3 is built from 13 residues. Germline V gene lookup returns CDR1 SQVTM and CDR2 ANQGSEA. Between the trimmed V and J ends, which lost 4 bases and 3 bases, there was a span of 13 bases. CDR3 DNA sequence: TGCAGCGTTGTTATTACAGTAAGCTACGAGCAGTACTTC. It yields the protein CSVVITVSYEQYF.

The rearrangement links TRBV3-1 (or the pseudogene TRBV3-2) to TRBJ2-2; D ambiguous. The CDR3 is made up of 12 amino acids. The V end was cut by 4 bases, the J end by 5 bases, with 5 bases between. Looked up from germline, CDR1 is LGHDT and CDR2 is YNNKEL (reference sequence). CDR3 sequence: CASSPSTGELFF. As DNA, the CDR3 is TGTGCCAGCAGCCCTAGTACCGGGGAGCTGTTTTTT.

The J gene is TRBJ2-5, the V gene TRBV6-4, with 10 nucleotides matching TRBD2. CDR1 and CDR2 (germline): MRHNA, SNTAGT. The J segment lost 2 bases and the V segment lost 3 bases, leaving 3 bases of the junction unmatched. CDR3 length: 15 residues. The CDR3 loop reads CASSESGGAQETQYF. The CDR3 DNA reads TGTGCCAGCAGTGAGAGCGGGGGGGCACAAGAGACCCAGTACTTC.

The chain couples TRBV23-1 to TRBJ2-6; TRBD1 matches at 7 bases. TRBV23-1 is recorded as an ORF, its role being uncertain. The CDR3 contains 15 residues. The V segment lost 4 bases and the J segment 8 bases; nucleotides outside the gene matches: 8. The CDR3 reads CASSRFRGQSNVLTF. In DNA form, the CDR3 reads TGCGCCAGCAGTCGATTTCGGGGACAGTCCAACGTCCTGACTTTC.

This rearrangement joins TRBV5-1 to TRBJ1-5; D gene unclear. Trimming removed 9 bases from V and 5 bases from J, with 15 bases in between. This CDR3 has 13 amino acids. Germline-derived CDR1 and CDR2 are SGHRS and YFSETQ. CDR3 in amino acids: CAIPGVIDQPQHF. The CDR3 DNA sequence: TGCGCCATCCCCGGGGTTATAGATCAGCCCCAGCATTTT. The full variable domain, with the rest looked up from reference TRBV5-1 and TRBJ1-5, is KAGVTQTPRYLIKTRGQQVTLSCSPISGHRSVSWYQQTPGQGLQFLFEYFSETQRNKGNFPGRFSGRQFSNSRSEMNVSTLELGDSALYLCAIPGVIDQPQHFGDGTRLSIL.

The chain uses TRBV18 and TRBJ2-1; TRBD2 matches 9 bases. The CDR3 totals 15 residues. Germline lookup yields CDR1 KGHSH and CDR2 LQKENI. With 3 bases clipped from V and 1 base from J, the junction kept 1 base outside the gene matches. The CDR3, as DNA: TGTGCCAGCTCACCTCTAGCGGGGTCCTACAATGAGCAGTTCTTC. Its protein is CASSPLAGSYNEQFF.

V usage is TRBV19 and J usage is TRBJ1-4; D perhaps matches TRBD1 (6 bases). CDR1 is LNHDA, CDR2 SQIVND, per germline (reference sequence). The CDR3 contains 15 residues. Trimming cost V 1 base and J 6 bases, with 12 bases left between them. CDR3 loop: CASSIVGATHEKLFF. The CDR3 DNA reads TGTGCCAGTAGTATAGTGGGGGCAACGCATGAAAAACTGTTTTTT.

A note on this clone: Other nucleotide sequences in the sample specify the same CDR3. The chain is built from TRBV5-1 and TRBJ1-1; 11 bases are shared with TRBD1. J lost 4 bases, V lost 2 bases, and 1 base had no gene match. In germline, CDR1 is SGHRS, CDR2 YFSETQ. The CDR3 extends over 14 amino acids. CDR3 amino acids: CASSLGTGGTEAFF. CDR3 bases: TGCGCCAGCAGCTTAGGGACAGGGGGCACTGAAGCTTTCTTT.

The gene calls are TRBV7-3 and TRBJ2-1, with 11 bases identical to TRBD2. This CDR3 is 15 amino acids long. Unmatched junction bases numbered 8, after V lost 6 bases and J lost 7 bases. Looked up from germline, CDR1 is SGHTA and CDR2 is FQGTGA. CDR3 amino acids: CASSLLGTSGNEQFF. The CDR3 DNA reads TGTGCCAGCAGTCTCCTCGGGACTAGCGGAAATGAGCAGTTCTTC.

J is TRBJ1-6 and V is TRBV9; D gene unclear. Germline CDR1 and CDR2: SGDLS and YYNGEE. V dropped 6 bases and J dropped 6 bases, with 16 bases sitting between them. The CDR3 runs to 15 residues. The CDR3 region has the DNA TGTGCCAGCAAGAAGGGCAGTAATCTTAATTCACCCCTCCACTTT. This translates into CASKKGSNLNSPLHF.

The chain has TRBV2 and TRBJ2-7; 11 nucleotides match TRBD1. The CDR3 extends over 14 amino acids. V was clipped by 3 bases and J by 6 bases; unmatched bases: 4. Looked up from germline, CDR1 is SNHLY and CDR2 is FYNNEI. As DNA, the CDR3 is TGTGCCAGCAGTGAGGACAGGGGGCGCGCCGAGCAGTACTTC. Protein: CASSEDRGRAEQYF.

Comments on this clone: Within the sample, other DNA sequences also encode this same CDR3. The rearrangement joins TRBV6-1 to TRBJ2-5; a weak D match, TRBD1 (6 bases). The CDR3 runs to 14 residues. CDR1 is MNHNS and CDR2 is SASEGT in the germline V gene. With 1 base removed from V and 4 bases from J, the gap between germline ends came to 10 bases. The CDR3 here is CASSEDRVRETQYF. The CDR3 DNA sequence: TGTGCCAGCAGTGAAGACAGGGTGCGAGAGACCCAGTACTTC.

On this clone: The sample carries other DNA sequences with the same CDR3. The chain uses TRBV7-9 and TRBJ2-5; possibly TRBD1 or TRBD2 for D (5 bases each). Looked up from germline, CDR1 is SEHNR and CDR2 is FQNEAQ (reference sequence). The CDR3 length is 14 residues. Between the trimmed V and J ends, which lost 0 bases and 1 base, there was a span of 6 bases. CDR3 nucleotides: TGTGCCAGCAGCTTAGCCGGGGCCCAAGAGACCCAGTACTTC. Translation: CASSLAGAQETQYF. Combining the CDR3 with reference TRBV7-9 and TRBJ2-5 gives the whole variable domain DTGVSQNPRHKITKRGQNVTFRCDPISEHNRLYWYRQTLGQGPEFLTYFQNEAQLEKSRLLSDRFSAERPKGSFSTLEIQRTEQGDSAMYLCASSLAGAQETQYFGPGTRLLVL.

The chain joins TRBV27 to TRBJ1-1; TRBD1 agrees at 7 bases. Germline V gene lookup returns CDR1 MNHEY and CDR2 SMNVEV (reference sequence). After removal of 2 bases from V and 8 bases from J, the junction contained 5 bases not matched to a gene. The CDR3 has 13 amino acids. The CDR3 DNA reads TGTGCCAGCAGTTTACCGACAGGGAAGGAAGCTTTCTTT. Translation gives CASSLPTGKEAFF.

The chain employs TRBV10-3 and TRBJ1-1, with D tentatively TRBD1 (5 bases). V was shortened by 2 bases and J by 10 bases, with 20 bases between the two germline ends. Germline CDR1 reads ENHRY; CDR2 reads SYGVKD. The CDR3 totals 15 residues. The CDR3 DNA follows: TGTGCCATCAGTGAGGCAGGGTCGTCTTATGGATTAGCTTTCTTT. Its translation is CAISEAGSSYGLAFF.

This sequence joins TRBV9 and TRBJ2-3; 8 nucleotides match TRBD2. The germline gives CDR1 SGDLS, CDR2 YYNGEE. V gave up 6 bases and J gave up 6 bases; unmatched junction bases: 12. CDR3 length: 15 residues. In DNA form, the CDR3 reads TGTGCCAGCACGGGAGGGGGGGTATTAGGTGATACGCAGTATTTT. This translates into CASTGGGVLGDTQYF.

The J gene is TRBJ2-2, the V gene TRBV24-1; TRBD2 is a possible D gene (5 bases). Germline V gene lookup returns CDR1 KGHDR and CDR2 SFDVKD. This CDR3 has 13 residues. Trimming shortened V by 6 bases and J by 3 bases, and 7 bases separated the two germline ends. The DNA of the CDR3 is TGTGCCACCAGTTCCGGGGACACCGGGGAGCTGTTTTTT. This translates into CATSSGDTGELFF.

The V and J genes are TRBV19 and TRBJ1-5; 7 bases match TRBD1. CDR3 length: 16 residues. CDR1 and CDR2 from the germline V gene are LNHDA and SQIVND (reference sequence). Trimming took 8 bases from V and 0 from J; bases not matched to a gene: 10. CDR3 protein: CASSPRQGLSNQPQHF. The CDR3, as DNA: TGTGCCAGTTCTCCACGACAGGGCCTTAGCAATCAGCCCCAGCATTTT. The whole variable domain, filled in from reference TRBV19 and TRBJ1-5, reads DGGITQSPKYLFRKEGQNVTLSCEQNLNHDAMYWYRQDPGQGLRLIYYSQIVNDFQKGDIAEGYSVSREKKESFPLTVTSAQKNPTAFYLCASSPRQGLSNQPQHFGDGTRLSIL.

With regard to this clone: At the DNA level, this CDR3 is encoded by other sequences in the same sample as well. The rearrangement links TRBV2 to TRBJ1-1, with TRBD1 identical over 7 bases. The germline gives CDR1 SNHLY, CDR2 FYNNEI. The CDR3 spans 13 residues. Trimming cost V 7 bases and J 4 bases; bases outside gene matches: 6. CDR3 sequence: CASTKGAGTEAFF. The CDR3 DNA is TGTGCCAGCACTAAGGGGGCGGGCACTGAAGCTTTCTTT.

The J gene is TRBJ2-2, the V gene TRBV2; TRBD2 agrees at 13 bases. V shed 7 bases, J shed 4 bases, and the junction held 3 bases outside the gene matches. CDR3 length equals 15 residues. Germline-derived CDR1 and CDR2 are SNHLY and FYNNEI. The CDR3 DNA follows: TGTGCCAGCACACTAGCGGGGGGGAGCACCGGGGAGCTGTTTTTT. It codes for CASTLAGGSTGELFF.

The chain carries TRBV30 and TRBJ1-1; D unclear. Germline-derived CDR1 and CDR2 are GTSNPN and SVGIG (reference sequence). CDR3 length: 13 residues. The V end lost 8 bases, the J end lost 6 bases, and 19 bases lay between the germline ends. Here the CDR3 DNA reads TGTGCCCTGGAGAAAGAAGGACCCCCTGAAGCTTTCTTT. Translated, it gives CALEKEGPPEAFF.

This clone was seen ten or more times. The chain uses TRBV11-2 and TRBJ1-2; D may be TRBD1 (5 bases). Germline V lookup: CDR1 SGHAT, CDR2 FQNNGV. Trimming left V 5 bases short and J 8 bases short, with 9 bases between. The CDR3 runs to 11 residues. The DNA of the CDR3 is TGTGCCAGCAGCGCAGGGTTAGGCTACACCTTC. It is translated as CASSAGLGYTF.

This chain links TRBV19 with TRBJ2-2, with 7 positions matching TRBD2. Germline CDR1 LNHDA, CDR2 SQIVND (reference sequence). This CDR3 is 15 amino acids long. V trimming: 3 bases; J trimming: 4 bases; junction bases outside the gene matches: 5. CDR3 in amino acids: CASSIGTGGTGELFF. CDR3 nucleotides: TGTGCCAGTAGTATTGGGACGGGGGGCACCGGGGAGCTGTTTTTT.

The rearrangement joins TRBV7-9 to TRBJ2-3; 7 positions agree with TRBD2. This CDR3 spans 15 amino acids. CDR1 and CDR2 (germline): SEHNR, FQNEAQ (reference sequence). The ends lost 7 bases at V and 1 base at J; junction bases unmatched: 8. As DNA, the CDR3 is TGTGCCAGCATCCTGGAAGGACTAGGCACAGATACGCAGTATTTT. Translated: CASILEGLGTDTQYF.

In the case of this clone: This same CDR3 is encoded by further DNA sequences in the sample. The chain carries TRBV12-3 or TRBV12-4 and TRBJ1-2; D gene uncertain. V dropped 3 bases and J dropped 2 bases, with 7 bases sitting between them. This CDR3 is 13 amino acids long. CDR3 in amino acids: CASSFRGNYGYTF. The DNA of the CDR3 is TGTGCCAGCAGTTTTCGGGGAAACTATGGCTACACCTTC.